This entry concerns a single TCR beta chain. The data belong to a study of T cells after yellow fever vaccination. About the study: Preparation of fractions with low cell numbers was performed using SMART-Seq v4 Ultra Low Input.

Template switching by 5'RACE produced TCR cDNA, adding a universal primer site and UMIs. MiXCR, applied by TCRdb to the 5' RACE reads, yields one record per CDR3 protein. The profile shows 620,000 or so distinct CDR3 sequences, less than 20% of them singletons. CDR1 is SEHNR, CDR2 FQNEAQ, per germline (reference sequence). The CDR3 consists of 14 residues. V was trimmed by 1 base and J by 4 bases, leaving 10 bases between them. Sample: PBMCs, taken around 5 days after the first yellow fever vaccination. The chain has TRBV7-9 and TRBJ1-2; no definite D call. This sequence originates from a man in his late teens or twenties who received the YFV17D yellow fever vaccine. CDR3 amino acids: CASSLVKEGYGYTF. The CDR3 coding sequence is TGTGCCAGCAGCTTAGTCAAGGAGGGCTATGGCTACACCTTC.